The next 31 T cell receptor beta chains were all read from a single sample in a study of human T cells and chemical hapten exposure. TCRdb re-analysed the RACE reads in MiXCR, keeping a single row per CDR3 protein. The sample holds about 380,000 distinct CDR3 sequences; more than 5% are singletons and the top ten take more than 5.5%. Time point specified: patch test 2, 6 weeks after DPC sensitization. Treatment noted: therapeutic diphenylcyclopropenone sensitization with weekly scalp DPC. Sequenced here: whole blood, sampled in connection with sensitization to the hapten diphenylcyclopropenone (DPC). These receptors were collected from a woman younger than 30 with alopecia areata. Some clones in this sample may be carry-over from other donors' samples.

This clonotype was recorded a few times. The chain couples TRBV20-1 to TRBJ1-6, with 8 bases identical to TRBD1. The germline V gene encodes CDR1 DFQATT and CDR2 SNEGSKA (reference sequence). J was trimmed by 7 bases and V by 6 bases; bases with no gene match: 5. The CDR3 is made up of 13 amino acids. The CDR3 sequence: CSARTGYNSPLHF. CDR3 coding DNA: TGCAGTGCCAGGACAGGGTACAATTCACCCCTCCACTTT.

This clonotype showed up just a few times. This chain joins TRBV7-2 and TRBJ2-5; possible D gene TRBD2, 5 bases. Germline V lookup: CDR1 SGHTA, CDR2 FQGNSA. V gave up 5 bases and J gave up 3 bases, with 10 bases separating them. This CDR3 has 13 amino acids. The CDR3 coding sequence is TGTGCCAGCAGCGTGGACTGGGAAGAGACCCAGTACTTC. As protein: CASSVDWEETQYF.

Only a few counts were recorded for this clonotype. This chain links TRBV28 with TRBJ1-1; D unclear. The germline V gene has CDR1 MDHEN and CDR2 SYDVKM. Deletions cut 6 bases from V and 7 bases from J, with 12 bases between. This CDR3 has 12 residues. The CDR3 nucleotides are TGTGCCAGCAGAGGCCTAACGGGTGAAGCTTTCTTT. This encodes CASRGLTGEAFF.

At least ten counts were recorded for this clonotype. The CDR3 region is CASSLWGLPRELFF. The CDR3 region has the DNA TGTGCCAGCAGTTTATGGGGCCTCCCCAGGGAGCTGTTTTTT. The chain carries TRBV27 and TRBJ2-2; D possibly corresponds to TRBD1 (5 bases). The V end was cut by 1 base, the J end by 9 bases, with 12 bases between. The CDR3 loop spans 14 amino acids. Germline CDR1 MNHEY, CDR2 SMNVEV (reference sequence).

This clonotype has a handful of counts. J is TRBJ2-5 and V is TRBV20-1; 7 nucleotides agree with TRBD2. The V gene's germline CDR1 is DFQATT and CDR2 SNEGSKA (reference sequence). Trimming at V came to 3 bases and at J to 5 bases, leaving 6 bases not matched to a gene. The CDR3 consists of 13 residues. CDR3 protein: CSARRLAEETQYF. CDR3 DNA: TGCAGTGCTAGGCGACTAGCAGAGGAGACCCAGTACTTC.

This clonotype was seen ten or more times. The rearrangement joins TRBV6-5 to TRBJ1-5; no clear D. The CDR3 spans 13 residues. V lost 2 bases to trimming and J lost 5 bases, with 7 bases between them. Germline-derived CDR1 and CDR2 are MNHEY and SVGAGI. The DNA of the CDR3 is TGTGCCAGCAGTTACAGGCTAGATCAGCCCCAGCATTTT. Translation: CASSYRLDQPQHF.

This clonotype was seen only a few times. The chain couples TRBV4-1 to TRBJ1-5; D call uncertain. Germline CDR1 MGHRA, CDR2 YSYEKL. The CDR3 covers 16 residues. V lost 1 base and J lost 3, with 13 bases in between. The CDR3 bases are TGCGCCAGCAGCCAAGTGAAAGGACCGCTCAATCAGCCCCAGCATTTT. Its translation: CASSQVKGPLNQPQHF.

This clonotype was recorded a few times. Written as DNA, the CDR3 is TGTGCCAGCAGTTTTGACCTAAACTATGGCTACACCTTC. Protein: CASSFDLNYGYTF. The chain carries TRBV12-3 or TRBV12-4 and TRBJ1-2; D uncertain. Trimming removed 3 bases from V and 2 bases from J, with 7 bases in between. The CDR3 is 13 amino acids.

This chain connects TRBV12-3 or TRBV12-4 to TRBJ1-5; 7 bases align to TRBD1. Trimming removed 5 bases from V and 0 bases from J; junction bases left unmatched: 4. The CDR3 runs 15 residues. Here the CDR3 reads CASSRQGHSNQPQHF. CDR3 DNA sequence: TGTGCCAGCAGTCGACAGGGTCATAGCAATCAGCCCCAGCATTTT.

This clonotype was recorded a few times. V is TRBV6-5 and J is TRBJ2-7; 7 bases are shared with TRBD1. The CDR3 covers 15 residues. Looked up from germline, CDR1 is MNHEY and CDR2 is SVGAGI. V shed 6 bases and J 0 bases; nucleotides not matched to a gene: 8. The CDR3 nucleotides read TGTGCCAGCAGGAGTGGACAGGTGAGCTCCTACGAGCAGTACTTC. Its translation is CASRSGQVSSYEQYF.

In its sample, this clonotype was seen many times. The genes are TRBV2 and TRBJ1-5, with D possibly matching TRBD1 (6 bases). This CDR3 is built from 16 residues. Between the trimmed V and J ends, which lost 7 bases and 2 bases, there was a span of 18 bases. Germline-derived CDR1 and CDR2 are SNHLY and FYNNEI. The DNA of the CDR3 is TGTGCCAGCAACGATCGGGGGGCAAGTGGCAATCAGCCCCAGCATTTT. Translation: CASNDRGASGNQPQHF.

V and J are TRBV5-1 and TRBJ1-1; D uncertain. V was pared by 7 bases and J by 0 bases, with 7 bases between. The CDR3 totals 12 residues. CDR1 is SGHRS and CDR2 is YFSETQ in the germline V gene. The CDR3, as DNA: TGCGCCAGCCATAACATGAACACTGAAGCTTTCTTT. The encoded protein is CASHNMNTEAFF.

A few counts support this clonotype. The V and J genes are TRBV7-9 and TRBJ2-7; TRBD1 agrees at 9 bases. Germline values: CDR1 SEHNR, CDR2 FQNEAQ (reference sequence). CDR3 size: 13 residues. Trimming cost V 4 bases and J 13 bases; bases outside gene matches: 11. The CDR3 sequence is CASSSQITGGRYF. In DNA form, the CDR3 reads TGTGCCAGCAGCTCGCAGATCACAGGGGGCCGATACTTC.

In its sample, this clonotype was seen a few times. The chain is built from TRBV7-9 and TRBJ2-1; a weak D match, TRBD2 (5 bases). Germline assignment: CDR1 SEHNR and CDR2 FQNEAQ (reference sequence). The CDR3 loop spans 18 amino acids. V was shortened by 0 bases and J by 1 base, with 16 bases between the two germline ends. The CDR3 loop reads CASSLATGLGGSYNEQFF. The CDR3 coding sequence is TGTGCCAGCAGCTTAGCGACGGGGTTAGGAGGATCCTACAATGAGCAGTTCTTC.

This clonotype has just a few counts. The rearrangement uses TRBV20-1 and TRBJ2-3, with D perhaps matching TRBD1 (6 bases). CDR1 is DFQATT and CDR2 is SNEGSKA in the germline V gene (reference sequence). V lost 4 bases and J lost 1, with 6 bases in between. The CDR3 runs 12 residues. For the CDR3, the DNA is TGCAGTGCTACAGGGGGCACAGATACGCAGTATTTT. Translated: CSATGGTDTQYF.

This clonotype was picked up a small number of times. The chain carries TRBV3-1 and TRBJ1-1, with D hard to call. Trimming took 10 bases from V and 1 from J, leaving 16 bases between them. The CDR3 has 14 residues. CDR1 and CDR2 from the germline V gene are LGHDT and YNNKEL (reference sequence). In DNA, the CDR3 is TGTGCCACCGGGGTGGGAGGTTCGAACACTGAAGCTTTCTTT. It codes for CATGVGGSNTEAFF.

This clonotype came up many times. The chain is built from TRBV28 and TRBJ2-1; D is perhaps TRBD2 (5 bases). Per germline, CDR1 MDHEN and CDR2 SYDVKM. Trimming stripped 0 bases from V and 0 bases from J, with 6 bases between. The CDR3 contains 15 residues. CDR3 sequence (DNA): TGTGCCAGCAGTTTATGGGGGAGCTCCTACAATGAGCAGTTCTTC. Encoded protein: CASSLWGSSYNEQFF.

The sample holds a few counts of this clonotype. The rearrangement links TRBV30 to TRBJ2-7; D possibly matches TRBD1 or TRBD2 (5 bases each). Germline CDR1 and CDR2: GTSNPN and SVGIG (reference sequence). Deletions cut 4 bases from V and 2 bases from J, with 18 bases between. CDR3 length: 15 amino acids. CDR3 nucleotide sequence: TGTGCCTGGACCCCTACGGGGCTGACTACCTACGAGCAGTACTTC. Its translation: CAWTPTGLTTYEQYF.

V usage is TRBV12-5 and J usage is TRBJ1-3, with 10 bases fitting TRBD1. Germline CDR1 reads LGHNT; CDR2 reads FRNRAP. The CDR3 extends over 17 amino acids. Trimming at V came to 6 bases and at J to 0 bases, leaving 8 bases not matched to a gene. CDR3 in amino acids: CASGPGQGTVSGNTIYF. CDR3 in DNA: TGTGCTAGTGGGCCGGGACAGGGGACCGTCTCTGGAAACACCATATATTTT. Together with reference TRBV12-5 and TRBJ1-3, the CDR3 gives the full variable domain: DARVTQTPRHKVTEMGQEVTMRCQPILGHNTVFWYRQTMMQGLELLAYFRNRAPLDDSGMPKDRFSAEMPDATLATLKIQPSEPRDSAVYFCASGPGQGTVSGNTIYFGEGSWLTVV.

V is TRBV18 and J is TRBJ1-5; D is uncertain. The CDR3 runs to 13 residues. Per the germline V gene, CDR1 is KGHSH and CDR2 is LQKENI. The V gene lost 2 bases and the J gene lost 7 bases, with 9 bases spanning the gap. The CDR3 protein is CASSPGSQQPQHF. The CDR3 DNA reads TGTGCCAGCTCACCAGGATCACAGCAGCCCCAGCATTTT.

V is TRBV5-8 and J is TRBJ2-3, with D possibly called TRBD1 or TRBD2 (6 bases each). V was shortened by 4 bases and J by 6 bases, with 12 bases between the two germline ends. This CDR3 contains 13 residues. Germline values: CDR1 SGHTS, CDR2 YDEGEE. The CDR3 coding sequence is TGTGCCAGCAGCCTGGGGGGCCGCGATACGCAGTATTTT. It yields the protein CASSLGGRDTQYF.

This clonotype appeared a few times. This chain joins TRBV2 and TRBJ1-1, with 10 bases lining up with TRBD1. CDR1 and CDR2 from the germline V gene are SNHLY and FYNNEI. After removal of 10 bases from V and 2 bases from J, the junction contained 10 bases not matched to a gene. The CDR3 totals 15 residues. CDR3 nucleotide sequence: TGTGCCACCATCCCGGACAGGGGGACTAACACTGAAGCTTTCTTT. Translation gives CATIPDRGTNTEAFF.

This clonotype was seen many times. The rearrangement joins TRBV12-3 or TRBV12-4 to TRBJ1-5; 8 bases are a match to TRBD1. J was trimmed by 1 base and V by 6 bases; bases with no gene match: 8. The CDR3 totals 16 residues. This CDR3 reads CASSPGQGHSNQPQHF. The CDR3 DNA sequence: TGTGCCAGCAGCCCCGGACAGGGTCACAGCAATCAGCCCCAGCATTTT.

This clonotype has only a few counts. The chain links TRBV7-9 to TRBJ2-5; 7 bases fit TRBD2. The junction had 3 bases not matched to a gene; V was cut back by 3 bases and J by 5 bases. This CDR3 has 13 amino acids. Per germline, CDR1 SEHNR and CDR2 FQNEAQ (reference sequence). In DNA, the CDR3 is TGTGCCAGCAGCTTTGTGGGAGGGGAGACCCAGTACTTC. Amino acids: CASSFVGGETQYF.

Only a few counts were recorded for this clonotype. This chain connects TRBV20-1 to TRBJ1-3; a weak D match, TRBD1 (6 bases). CDR3 size: 15 residues. Germline V gene lookup returns CDR1 DFQATT and CDR2 SNEGSKA (reference sequence). CDR3 amino acids: CSAAPGAVSGNTIYF. CDR3 bases: TGCAGCGCGGCTCCGGGGGCAGTCTCTGGAAACACCATATATTTT.

This clonotype was recorded a few times. The rearrangement uses TRBV7-2 and TRBJ2-5, with D perhaps TRBD1 or TRBD2 (5 bases each). CDR1 SGHTA and CDR2 FQGNSA come from the germline V gene. V lost 4 bases and J 6 bases, leaving 18 bases between the germline ends. There are 15 residues in the CDR3. CDR3 protein: CASSSLGAIEKTQYF. Here the CDR3 DNA reads TGTGCCAGCAGCTCACTAGGGGCCATAGAGAAGACCCAGTACTTC. Together with reference TRBV7-2 and TRBJ2-5, the CDR3 gives the full variable domain: GAGVSQSPSNKVTEKGKDVELRCDPISGHTALYWYRQSLGQGLEFLIYFQGNSAPDKSGLPSDRFSAERTGGSVSTLTIQRTQQEDSAVYLCASSSLGAIEKTQYFGPGTRLLVL.

This clonotype was recorded many times. J is TRBJ2-7 and V is TRBV6-2 or TRBV6-3; 8 bases align to TRBD1. V was pared by 6 bases and J by 1 base, with 5 bases of the junction left unmatched. Looked up from germline, CDR1 is MNHEY and CDR2 is SVGEGT. The CDR3 has 14 amino acids. The CDR3 loop is CASRRGTGSYEQYF. The CDR3, as DNA: TGTGCCAGCAGAAGAGGGACAGGTTCCTACGAGCAGTACTTC.

This clonotype was detected many times. The CDR3 sequence is CASSQEWNQPQHF. The CDR3 region has the DNA TGCGCCAGCAGCCAGGAATGGAATCAGCCCCAGCATTTT. The rearrangement links TRBV4-1 to TRBJ1-5, with no clear D. The V end was cut by 3 bases, the J end by 4 bases, with 7 bases between. The CDR3 has 13 amino acids. CDR1 MGHRA and CDR2 YSYEKL come from the germline V gene.

This clonotype was recorded at least ten times. The rearrangement links TRBV6-2 or TRBV6-3 to TRBJ2-1; D is possibly TRBD1 (5 bases). The CDR3 totals 13 residues. V lost 5 bases and J 3 bases, leaving 8 bases between the germline ends. CDR1 and CDR2 (germline): MNHEY, SVGEGT. The CDR3 is CASSLQGYNEQFF. The CDR3 region has the DNA TGTGCCAGCAGTCTCCAGGGCTACAATGAGCAGTTCTTC.

This chain uses TRBV6-5 with TRBJ1-5; D is ambiguous. The germline gives CDR1 MNHEY, CDR2 SVGAGI. Deletions cut 3 bases from V and 3 bases from J, with 9 bases between. The CDR3 has 14 amino acids. The CDR3: CASSYRRTNQPQHF. In nucleotides, the CDR3 is TGTGCCAGCAGTTATCGACGGACCAATCAGCCCCAGCATTTT.

This clonotype was counted a few times. The chain is built from TRBV20-1 and TRBJ2-1, with D perhaps TRBD2 (6 bases). Trimming removed 5 bases from V and 0 bases from J, with 23 bases in between. Germline loops: CDR1 DFQATT, CDR2 SNEGSKA (reference sequence). This CDR3 region has 18 residues. This CDR3 reads CSALRTKKQMSSYNEQFF. In DNA, the CDR3 is TGCAGTGCTCTAAGGACTAAAAAGCAGATGAGCTCCTACAATGAGCAGTTCTTC.